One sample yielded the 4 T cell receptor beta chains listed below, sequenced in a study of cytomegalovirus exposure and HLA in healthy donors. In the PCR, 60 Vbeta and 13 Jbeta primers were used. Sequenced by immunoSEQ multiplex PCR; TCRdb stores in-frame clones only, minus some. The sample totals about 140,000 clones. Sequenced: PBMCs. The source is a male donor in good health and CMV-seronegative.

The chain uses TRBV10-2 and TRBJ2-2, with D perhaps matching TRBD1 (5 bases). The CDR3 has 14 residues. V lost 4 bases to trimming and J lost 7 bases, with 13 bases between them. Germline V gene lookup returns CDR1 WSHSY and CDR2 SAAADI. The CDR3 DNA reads TGCGCCAGCAGTGGGACAATAATTAACGGGGAGCTGTTTTTT. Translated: CASSGTIINGELFF.

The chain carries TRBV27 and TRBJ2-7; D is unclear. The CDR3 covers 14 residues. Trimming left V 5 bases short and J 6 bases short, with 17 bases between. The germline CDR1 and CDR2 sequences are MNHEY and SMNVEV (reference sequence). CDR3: CASSLRVPTGEQYF. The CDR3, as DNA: TGTGCCAGCAGTCTCCGGGTCCCTACCGGCGAGCAGTACTTC.

As DNA, the CDR3 is TGCGCCAGCAGCGTACGCGGGACAGCTGAAGCTTTCTTT. Encoded protein: CASSVRGTAEAFF. The chain links TRBV5-1 to TRBJ1-1, with 7 bases matching TRBD1. CDR3 size: 13 residues. Germline-derived CDR1 and CDR2 are SGHRS and YFSETQ. The J segment lost 6 bases and the V segment lost 4 bases, leaving 6 bases of the junction unmatched.

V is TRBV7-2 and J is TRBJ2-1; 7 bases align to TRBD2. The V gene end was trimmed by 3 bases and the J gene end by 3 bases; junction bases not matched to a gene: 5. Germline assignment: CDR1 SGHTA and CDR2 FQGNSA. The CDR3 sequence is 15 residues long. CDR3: CASSLGREDYNEQFF. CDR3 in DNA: TGTGCCAGCAGCTTGGGACGGGAGGACTACAATGAGCAGTTCTTC.